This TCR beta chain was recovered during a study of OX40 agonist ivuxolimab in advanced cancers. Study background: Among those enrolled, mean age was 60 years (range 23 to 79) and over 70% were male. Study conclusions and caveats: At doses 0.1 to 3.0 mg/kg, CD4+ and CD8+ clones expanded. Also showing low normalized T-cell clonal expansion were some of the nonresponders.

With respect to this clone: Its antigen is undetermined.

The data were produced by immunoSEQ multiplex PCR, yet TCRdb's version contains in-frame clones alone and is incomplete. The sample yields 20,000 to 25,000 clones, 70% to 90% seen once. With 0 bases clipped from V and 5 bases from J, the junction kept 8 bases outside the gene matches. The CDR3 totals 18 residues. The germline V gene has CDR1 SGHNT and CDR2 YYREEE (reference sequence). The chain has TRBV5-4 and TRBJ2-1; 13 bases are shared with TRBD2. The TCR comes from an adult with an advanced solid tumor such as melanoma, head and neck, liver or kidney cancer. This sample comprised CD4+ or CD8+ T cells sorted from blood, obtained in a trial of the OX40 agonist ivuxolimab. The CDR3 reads CASSLVRTSGSDHNEQFF. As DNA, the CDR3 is TGTGCCAGCAGCTTGGTCCGGACTAGCGGGAGCGATCACAATGAGCAGTTCTTC.